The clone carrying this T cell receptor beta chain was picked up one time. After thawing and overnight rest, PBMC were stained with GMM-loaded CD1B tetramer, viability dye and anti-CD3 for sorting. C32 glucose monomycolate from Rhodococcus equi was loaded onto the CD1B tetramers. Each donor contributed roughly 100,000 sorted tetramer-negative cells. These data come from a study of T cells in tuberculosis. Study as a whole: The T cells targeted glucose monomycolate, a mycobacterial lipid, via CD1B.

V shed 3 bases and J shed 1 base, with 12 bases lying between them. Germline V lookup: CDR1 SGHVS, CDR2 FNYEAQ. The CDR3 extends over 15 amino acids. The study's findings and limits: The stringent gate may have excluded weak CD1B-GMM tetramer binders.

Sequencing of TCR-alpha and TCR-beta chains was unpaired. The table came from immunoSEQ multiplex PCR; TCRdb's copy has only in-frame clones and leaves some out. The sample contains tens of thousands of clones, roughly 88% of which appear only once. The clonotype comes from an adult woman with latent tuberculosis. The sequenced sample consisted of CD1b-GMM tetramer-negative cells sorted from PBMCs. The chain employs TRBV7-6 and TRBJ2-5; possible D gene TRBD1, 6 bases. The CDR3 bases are TGTGCCAGCAGCTTGGGGGAAGGGGGCCAAGAGACCCAGTACTTC. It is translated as CASSLGEGGQETQYF.